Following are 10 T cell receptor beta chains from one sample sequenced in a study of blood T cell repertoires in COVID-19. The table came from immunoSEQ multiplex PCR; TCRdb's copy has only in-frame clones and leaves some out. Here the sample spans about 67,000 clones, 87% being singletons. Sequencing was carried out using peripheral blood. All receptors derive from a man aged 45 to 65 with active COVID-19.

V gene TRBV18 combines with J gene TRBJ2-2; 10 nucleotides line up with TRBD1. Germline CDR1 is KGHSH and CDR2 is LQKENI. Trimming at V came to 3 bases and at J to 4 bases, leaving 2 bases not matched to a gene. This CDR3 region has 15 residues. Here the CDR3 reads CASSPGTGATGELFF. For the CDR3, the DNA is TGTGCCAGCTCACCCGGGACAGGGGCCACCGGGGAGCTGTTTTTT.

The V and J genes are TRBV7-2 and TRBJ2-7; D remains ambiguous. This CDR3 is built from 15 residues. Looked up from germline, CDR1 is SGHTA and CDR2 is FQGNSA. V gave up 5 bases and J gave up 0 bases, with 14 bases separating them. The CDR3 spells CASSRLVVSSYEQYF. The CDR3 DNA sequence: TGTGCCAGCAGCCGCTTGGTTGTGAGCTCCTACGAGCAGTACTTC.

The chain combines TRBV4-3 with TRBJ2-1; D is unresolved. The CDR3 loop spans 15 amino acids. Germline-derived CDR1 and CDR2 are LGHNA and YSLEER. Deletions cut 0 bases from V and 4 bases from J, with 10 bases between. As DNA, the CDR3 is TGCGCCAGCAGCCAAGATGCCACGGTTTACAATGAGCAGTTCTTC. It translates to CASSQDATVYNEQFF.

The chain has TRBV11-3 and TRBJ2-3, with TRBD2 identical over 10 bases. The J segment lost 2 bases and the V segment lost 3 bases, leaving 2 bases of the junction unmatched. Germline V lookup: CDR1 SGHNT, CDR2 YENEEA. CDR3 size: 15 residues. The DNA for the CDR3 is TGTGCCAGCAGCTTCAGCGGGAGGGTCACAGATACGCAGTATTTT. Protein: CASSFSGRVTDTQYF.

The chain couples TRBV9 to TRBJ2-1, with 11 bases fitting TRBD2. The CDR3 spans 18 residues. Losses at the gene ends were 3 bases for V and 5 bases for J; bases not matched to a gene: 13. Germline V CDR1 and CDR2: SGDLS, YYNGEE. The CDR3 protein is CASSAGTSGLREDNEQFF. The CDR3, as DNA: TGTGCCAGCAGCGCCGGGACTAGCGGACTTAGGGAGGACAATGAGCAGTTCTTC.

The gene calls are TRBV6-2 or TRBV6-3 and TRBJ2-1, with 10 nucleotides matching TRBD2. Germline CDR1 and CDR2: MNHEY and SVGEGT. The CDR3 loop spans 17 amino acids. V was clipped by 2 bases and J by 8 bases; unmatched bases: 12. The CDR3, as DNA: TGTGCCAGCAGTTACCGGGCTAGCGGGAGTTATAAGGATGAGCAGTTCTTC. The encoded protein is CASSYRASGSYKDEQFF.

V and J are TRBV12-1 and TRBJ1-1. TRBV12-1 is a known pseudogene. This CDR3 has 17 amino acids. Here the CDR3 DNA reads TGTGCCAGCAGCTTTGGAGTAAGACCGACTTTGAACACTGAAGCTTTCTTT. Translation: CASSFGVRPTLNTEAFF.

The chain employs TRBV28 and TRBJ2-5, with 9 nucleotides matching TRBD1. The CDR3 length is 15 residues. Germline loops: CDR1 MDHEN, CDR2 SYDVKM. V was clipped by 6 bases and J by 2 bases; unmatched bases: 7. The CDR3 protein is CASSSPGTGQETQYF. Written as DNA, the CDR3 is TGTGCCAGCAGCTCCCCCGGGACAGGGCAAGAGACCCAGTACTTC.

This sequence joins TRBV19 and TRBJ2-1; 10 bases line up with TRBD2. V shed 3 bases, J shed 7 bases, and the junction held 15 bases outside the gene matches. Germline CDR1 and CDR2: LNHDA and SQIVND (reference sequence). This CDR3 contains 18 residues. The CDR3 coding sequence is TGTGCCAGTAGTATCGGGTCGGCTAGCGGGAGCCGCGCGAATGAGCAGTTCTTC. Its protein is CASSIGSASGSRANEQFF.

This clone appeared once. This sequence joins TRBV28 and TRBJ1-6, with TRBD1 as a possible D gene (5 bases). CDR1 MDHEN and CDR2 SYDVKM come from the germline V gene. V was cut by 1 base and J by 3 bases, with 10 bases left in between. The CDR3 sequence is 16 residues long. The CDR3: CASSLSGPSYNSPLHF. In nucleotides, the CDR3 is TGTGCCAGCAGTTTATCAGGGCCCAGCTATAATTCACCCCTCCACTTT.